This TCR beta chain was documented in a study of blood T cell repertoires in COVID-19. The study drew participants aged about 18 to 89 years from some 24 US areas. Cohort assignment relied on participant-reported clinical history. The CDR3 has 15 amino acids. Germline values: CDR1 MGHRA, CDR2 YSYEKL. Trimming cost V 2 bases and J 4 bases, with 14 bases left between them. The protocol was immunoSEQ multiplex PCR, while the TCRdb copy is restricted to in-frame clones and leaves out a portion. Of about 350,000 clones in the sample, roughly 90% were seen once. The rearrangement joins TRBV4-1 to TRBJ1-1; D not resolved. This TCR derives from a woman aged 25 to 39 who had been exposed to COVID-19. The specimen was PBMCs or T cells enriched from blood (not recorded which). In DNA, the CDR3 is TGCGCCAGCAGCCAACATGAGCGGCACGGCACTGAAGCTTTCTTT. This sequence encodes CASSQHERHGTEAFF.